The 10 T cell receptor beta chains in this list originate from one sample, sequenced in a study of T cell changes during pregnancy in multiple sclerosis. Sequencing used immunoSEQ multiplex PCR; TCRdb keeps in-frame clones, though not all of them. The sample carries about 69,000 clones, about nine tenths recorded once. Sequencing was performed on peripheral blood, taken in the third trimester of pregnancy. Every receptor here comes from a female donor with multiple sclerosis, enrolled in a pregnancy study.

The chain carries TRBV11-3 and TRBJ2-2, with 8 bases identical to TRBD2. Germline CDR1 SGHNT, CDR2 YENEEA. CDR3 length: 16 amino acids. The V and J ends lost 5 bases and 0 bases, in that order; junction bases with no gene match: 5. CDR3 amino acids: CASSLGGAANTGELFF. The CDR3 DNA follows: TGTGCCAGCAGCCTCGGGGGGGCCGCGAACACCGGGGAGCTGTTTTTT.

In nucleotides, the CDR3 is TGTGCCAGCAGTTTGAACCCAGGGGTTGTGTTGGGCTATGGCTACACCTTC. It is translated as CASSLNPGVVLGYGYTF. The V gene is TRBV28, the J gene TRBJ1-2; D is perhaps TRBD1 (6 bases). Germline V CDR1 and CDR2: MDHEN, SYDVKM. The CDR3 has 17 amino acids. Trimming took 3 bases from V and 4 from J, leaving 21 bases between them.

This chain joins TRBV9 and TRBJ2-5, with 12 positions matching TRBD2. The trim removed 3 bases at V and 5 bases at J, leaving 5 bases unmatched. Germline loops: CDR1 SGDLS, CDR2 YYNGEE. CDR3 length: 15 amino acids. CDR3 bases: TGTGCCAGCAGCGCGCGACTAGCGGGGGCGGAGACCCAGTACTTC. Translation: CASSARLAGAETQYF.

This chain connects TRBV4-2 to TRBJ2-3, with 10 positions matching TRBD2. V shed 1 base and J 0 bases; nucleotides not matched to a gene: 1. Germline CDR1 reads LGHNA; CDR2 reads YNFKEQ. There are 16 residues in the CDR3. Written as DNA, the CDR3 is TGTGCCAGCAGCCAAGGAGCGGGGGGGAGCACAGATACGCAGTATTTT. It translates to CASSQGAGGSTDTQYF.

This chain connects TRBV19 to TRBJ2-5, with 15 nucleotides matching TRBD2. This CDR3 comprises 20 residues. The V gene end was trimmed by 5 bases and the J gene end by 3 bases; junction bases not matched to a gene: 16. The germline V gene encodes CDR1 LNHDA and CDR2 SQIVND (reference sequence). The CDR3 DNA reads TGTGCCAGTAGTGGCTGGACTAGCGGGGGGGCGAGAGAGAAAGAAGAGACCCAGTACTTC. Amino acid sequence: CASSGWTSGGAREKEETQYF.

The chain joins TRBV30 to TRBJ1-3; possible D gene TRBD1, 5 bases. The CDR3 sequence is 16 residues long. V was shortened by 0 bases and J by 2 bases, with 14 bases between the two germline ends. The germline V gene has CDR1 GTSNPN and CDR2 SVGIG (reference sequence). CDR3 bases: TGTGCCTGGAGTGTACCTGGGGCAGGTCCTGGAAACACCATATATTTT. The encoded protein is CAWSVPGAGPGNTIYF.

The chain recombines TRBV7-6 with TRBJ1-5; 9 bases match TRBD1. Germline loops: CDR1 SGHVS, CDR2 FNYEAQ. The CDR3 has 15 residues. With V trimmed by 5 bases and J by 4 bases, 6 bases remained unmatched. The CDR3 region has the DNA TGTGCCAGCAGCGCCGGGACAGGGTCAAATCAGCCCCAGCATTTT. It specifies CASSAGTGSNQPQHF.

This clone was seen more than once but under ten times. The chain uses TRBV2 and TRBJ1-1; a possible D gene is TRBD1 (5 bases). CDR1 and CDR2 from the germline V gene are SNHLY and FYNNEI. The CDR3 contains 14 residues. Trimming took off 8 bases at V and 3 bases at J, with 16 bases between the two ends. The CDR3 sequence: CASQGVSLDTEAFF. The DNA for the CDR3 is TGTGCCAGCCAAGGGGTCAGCTTAGACACTGAAGCTTTCTTT.

The chain uses TRBV9 and TRBJ2-7; 10 bases are shared with TRBD2. The CDR3 has 15 residues. V was pared by 4 bases and J by 3 bases, with 7 bases of the junction left unmatched. Germline loops: CDR1 SGDLS, CDR2 YYNGEE. CDR3 protein: CASSLAAGGLYEQYF. Written as DNA, the CDR3 is TGTGCCAGCAGCCTCGCAGCGGGGGGGCTCTACGAGCAGTACTTC. The entire variable domain, with the rest obtained from reference TRBV9 and TRBJ2-7, is as follows: DSGVTQTPKHLITATGQRVTLRCSPRSGDLSVYWYQQSLDQGLQFLIQYYNGEERAKGNILERFSAQQFPDLHSELNLSSLELGDSALYFCASSLAAGGLYEQYFGPGTRLTVT.

The chain is built from TRBV30 and TRBJ2-3; 10 bases map to TRBD2. Germline trimming cut 2 bases from V and 1 base from J; bases unmatched to any gene: 0. Germline-derived CDR1 and CDR2 are GTSNPN and SVGIG (reference sequence). The CDR3 totals 14 residues. The CDR3 here is CAWSSGGGTDTQYF. CDR3 in DNA: TGTGCCTGGAGTAGCGGGGGGGGCACAGATACGCAGTATTTT. Variable domain in full (rest from reference TRBV30 and TRBJ2-3): SQTIHQWPATLVQPVGSPLSLECTVEGTSNPNLYWYRQAAGRGLQLLFYSVGIGQISSEVPQNLSASRPQDRQFILSSKKLLLSDSGFYLCAWSSGGGTDTQYFGPGTRLTVL.